This TCR beta chain emerged from a study of vaccination effects on CD4 cells after COVID-19. Study as a whole: A median of 72 days separated the second dose and sampling. Notes on the study in general: Healthy vaccinees showed cross-reactivity with common cold coronaviruses in only 1 of 255 vaccine-induced clones. Late post-vaccination, clones induced by infection and those induced by vaccine underwent marked clonal contraction.

Sequencing was performed with immunoSEQ multiplex PCR; in TCRdb, only in-frame clones are kept and a portion is missing. The table records some 22,000 clones, roughly 80% of them present only once. A word on this clone: The antigen is not known.

This CDR3 region has 15 residues. Per the germline V gene, CDR1 is LNHDA and CDR2 is SQIVND (reference sequence). V lost 5 bases and J lost 7; bases outside the gene matches: 8. Pools of viral peptides were used by the ViraFEST assay to expand antigen-specific CD4+ T cells ahead of sequencing. A 10-day culture period preceded the isolation of CD4+ T cells. Vaccine administered to participants consisted of two doses of either BNT162b2 or mRNA-1273. At days 3 and 7, half of the medium was exchanged for IL-2 medium. This clonotype originated in a human donor who received a COVID-19 vaccine. The input for sequencing was CD4+ T cells from PBMCs cultured with HCoV-NL63 spike peptides, taken after COVID-19 vaccination. The rearrangement uses TRBV19 and TRBJ2-2, with 9 bases fitting TRBD2. The CDR3 nucleotides are TGTGCCAGTAGTTGGCTAGCGGGATCGGGCGGGGAGCTGTTTTTT. Translating it yields CASSWLAGSGGELFF.